These 17 T cell receptor beta chains were all obtained from the same sample, sequenced in a study of blood T cell repertoires in COVID-19. Generated by immunoSEQ multiplex PCR, the TCRdb table keeps only in-frame clones and is missing some. The table has 250,000 to 400,000 clones, almost 90% seen once. Material: peripheral blood. Every receptor here comes from a woman in her twenties or thirties with COVID-19, enrolled during active disease.

CDR3 in amino acids: CASARGRSDEAFF. CDR3 DNA: TGTGCCAGCGCACGGGGGAGGTCAGATGAAGCTTTCTTT. J is TRBJ1-1 and V is TRBV18, with D possibly being TRBD1 (5 bases). Trimming left V 8 bases short and J 7 bases short, with 17 bases between. This CDR3 spans 13 amino acids. Germline V gene sequence: CDR1 KGHSH, CDR2 LQKENI.

Concerning this clone: The sample holds other DNA sequences that translate to the same CDR3. The rearrangement links TRBV9 to TRBJ1-2; D remains unclear. Trimming shortened V by 3 bases and J by 6 bases, and 6 bases separated the two germline ends. Germline V gives CDR1 SGDLS, CDR2 YYNGEE. The CDR3 is made up of 11 amino acids. CDR3 coding DNA: TGTGCCAGCAGCGCTCGAGATGGCTACACCTTC. It encodes CASSARDGYTF.

The table lists this clone with a count of one. The chain employs TRBV27 and TRBJ2-3, with a tentative D call TRBD2 (6 bases). V shed 2 bases and J shed 0 bases, with 12 bases lying between them. Per germline, CDR1 MNHEY and CDR2 SMNVEV (reference sequence). The CDR3 runs 16 residues. CDR3 protein: CASSLRGLASTDTQYF. DNA for the CDR3: TGTGCCAGCAGTTTACGAGGGCTAGCGAGCACAGATACGCAGTATTTT.

The rearrangement joins TRBV3-1 (or the pseudogene TRBV3-2) to TRBJ1-5; TRBD1 agrees at 8 bases. The length of the CDR3 is 14 residues. Germline V lookup: CDR1 LGHDT, CDR2 YNNKEL (reference sequence). V dropped 2 bases and J dropped 6; count of bases not matched to a gene: 3. CDR3 residues: CASSQRTGSQPQHF. DNA for the CDR3: TGTGCCAGCAGCCAACGGACAGGGAGTCAGCCCCAGCATTTT.

The DNA of the CDR3 is TGCGCCAGCAGCTTGACAGGGGGTCGAGATACGCAGTATTTT. Translating gives CASSLTGGRDTQYF. The V gene is TRBV5-1, the J gene TRBJ2-3; TRBD1 agrees at 8 bases. The CDR3 consists of 14 residues. V lost 1 base to trimming and J lost 5 bases; unmatched junction nucleotides: 3. The germline V gene encodes CDR1 SGHRS and CDR2 YFSETQ.

V and J are TRBV27 and TRBJ2-1, with D hard to call. CDR3 length: 12 amino acids. The V end was cut by 6 bases, the J end by 3 bases, with 6 bases between. CDR1 MNHEY and CDR2 SMNVEV come from the germline V gene (reference sequence). In DNA form, the CDR3 reads TGTGCCAGCAGCACCGGCTACAATGAGCAGTTCTTC. Protein: CASSTGYNEQFF.

To note about this clone: The same CDR3 is also encoded by other DNA sequences in this sample. The gene calls are TRBV28 and TRBJ1-2; 11 bases are a match to TRBD1. Trimming took 3 bases from V and 2 from J; bases not matched to a gene: 5. Germline CDR1 MDHEN, CDR2 SYDVKM. This CDR3 spans 16 amino acids. Here the CDR3 DNA reads TGTGCCAGCAGTTTGGGTGGACAGGGGGCGAACTATGGCTACACCTTC. This translates into CASSLGGQGANYGYTF.

Notes on this clone: In the same sample, other DNA sequences code for this CDR3. The V call is TRBV6-6, the J call TRBJ1-5; D is undetermined. Between the trimmed V and J ends, which lost 4 bases and 0 bases, there was a span of 7 bases. The CDR3 runs 14 residues. CDR1 and CDR2 (germline): MNHNY, SVGAGI (reference sequence). CDR3 loop: CASSSDYSNQPQHF. Written as DNA, the CDR3 is TGTGCCAGCAGTTCGGACTATAGCAATCAGCCCCAGCATTTT.

The chain recombines TRBV9 with TRBJ1-2; 8 bases align to TRBD1. Germline assignment: CDR1 SGDLS and CDR2 YYNGEE. The CDR3 has 16 amino acids. J gave up 4 bases and V 2 bases, and 10 bases lay outside the gene matches. The CDR3 reads CASSVSFLGQGYGYTF. CDR3 sequence (DNA): TGTGCCAGCAGCGTTAGCTTCTTAGGACAGGGCTATGGCTACACCTTC.

This rearrangement joins TRBV19 to TRBJ1-1; possible D gene TRBD1, 5 bases. Trimming left V 9 bases short and J 5 bases short, with 22 bases between. In germline, CDR1 is LNHDA, CDR2 SQIVND (reference sequence). The CDR3 consists of 15 residues. The CDR3 sequence is CASLIGTGGSTEAFF. The CDR3 DNA is TGTGCCAGCCTTATCGGGACGGGGGGGAGTACTGAAGCTTTCTTT.

The genes are TRBV10-3 and TRBJ2-5, with D tentatively TRBD2 (7 bases). Trimming left V 4 bases short and J 4 bases short, with 13 bases between. The CDR3 has 14 residues. Per germline, CDR1 ENHRY and CDR2 SYGVKD. The CDR3: CAISGGGGPETQYF. CDR3 DNA sequence: TGTGCCATCAGTGGTGGGGGGGGGCCAGAGACCCAGTACTTC.

The chain has TRBV6-1 and TRBJ1-1; 8 positions match TRBD1. Unmatched junction bases numbered 7, after V lost 2 bases and J lost 5 bases. The CDR3 sequence is 15 residues long. Per the germline V gene, CDR1 is MNHNS and CDR2 is SASEGT. The CDR3 sequence is CASSEWSNRGTEAFF. As DNA, the CDR3 is TGTGCCAGCAGTGAATGGAGCAACAGGGGGACTGAAGCTTTCTTT.

The J gene is TRBJ2-2, the V gene TRBV7-2, with 11 nucleotides matching TRBD2. CDR1 and CDR2 (germline): SGHTA, FQGNSA. After removal of 6 bases from V and 12 bases from J, the junction contained 9 bases not matched to a gene. CDR3 length: 14 amino acids. The CDR3 region is CASRRSGGGEKLFF. In DNA form, the CDR3 reads TGTGCCAGCAGACGTAGCGGGGGGGGCGAGAAGCTGTTTTTT.

This chain uses TRBV4-1 with TRBJ2-3; 7 bases line up with TRBD1. Germline assignment: CDR1 MGHRA and CDR2 YSYEKL. Trimming at V came to 1 base and at J to 2 bases, leaving 6 bases not matched to a gene. This CDR3 is built from 16 residues. The CDR3 bases are TGCGCCAGCAGCCAAGGTGGACAGGCCGACACAGATACGCAGTATTTT. It codes for CASSQGGQADTDTQYF.

The chain links TRBV24-1 to TRBJ2-1, with 7 nucleotides matching TRBD1. Germline trimming cut 3 bases from V and 0 bases from J; bases unmatched to any gene: 10. CDR3 length: 18 amino acids. Germline CDR1 is KGHDR and CDR2 is SFDVKD. The CDR3 here is CATSDGTASTFSYNEQFF. The CDR3 nucleotides read TGTGCCACCAGTGATGGGACAGCCTCCACCTTCTCCTACAATGAGCAGTTCTTC.

This chain connects TRBV18 to TRBJ2-1, with 8 bases that match TRBD2. The germline V gene has CDR1 KGHSH and CDR2 LQKENI. The CDR3 loop spans 15 amino acids. Unmatched junction bases numbered 6, after V lost 3 bases and J lost 5 bases. Here the CDR3 reads CASSPLLADNNEQFF. In DNA form, the CDR3 reads TGTGCCAGCTCACCGCTACTAGCGGATAACAATGAGCAGTTCTTC.

This sequence joins TRBV18 and TRBJ2-2; D may be TRBD2 (5 bases). The CDR3 totals 16 residues. Germline V gene sequence: CDR1 KGHSH, CDR2 LQKENI. The V end was cut by 5 bases, the J end by 1 base, with 14 bases between. The CDR3 spells CASSSYGVRNTGELFF. DNA of the CDR3: TGTGCCAGCTCAAGCTACGGGGTGAGGAACACCGGGGAGCTGTTTTTT.